Below, 27 T cell receptor beta chains from the same sample are listed, as sequenced in a study of monozygotic twins with inflammatory bowel disease. One entry per CDR3 protein, without DNA, is what TCRdb gives after re-calling the 5' RACE reads. This table holds approximately 330,000 distinct CDR3 sequences. Input material: blood. These receptors all stem from a human donor with ulcerative colitis or Crohn's disease, or a healthy co-twin of an affected twin (not recorded which).

The rearrangement uses TRBV5-1 and TRBJ1-1; the D call of TRBD1 rests on TCRdb alone, since no DNA is present to check it. This CDR3 is 17 amino acids long. Per germline, CDR1 SGHRS and CDR2 YFSETQ. This CDR3 is CASSLWVSGTGVTEAFF.

The genes are TRBV4-1 and TRBJ1-5. There are 15 residues in the CDR3. CDR1 is MGHRA, CDR2 YSYEKL, per germline. CDR3 sequence: CASSQRVVINQPQHF.

The CDR3 loop reads CASNSRGYGYTF. The genes are TRBV5-4 and TRBJ1-2; TCRdb indicates TRBD1, and absent DNA this call remains unverified. This CDR3 is 12 amino acids long. Germline CDR1 is SGHNT and CDR2 is YYREEE (reference sequence).

The chain employs TRBV29-1 and TRBJ2-4; TCRdb's assignment of TRBD1 cannot be checked, as there is no DNA. In germline, CDR1 is SQVTM, CDR2 ANQGSEA. CDR3 length: 12 residues. The CDR3 region is CSVINPADIQYF.

This chain joins TRBV5-4 and TRBJ1-4; TCRdb gives TRBD1 as the D gene, but with no DNA this cannot be confirmed. The CDR3 is made up of 15 amino acids. In germline, CDR1 is SGHNT, CDR2 YYREEE (reference sequence). The CDR3 loop reads CASSLWGQGFEKLFF.

This chain uses TRBV12-3 or TRBV12-4 with TRBJ1-1. This CDR3 contains 12 residues. The CDR3 is CASRRKEGEAFF.

The chain uses TRBV5-1 and TRBJ2-7; TCRdb's D call of TRBD2 is untestable without DNA. Looked up from germline, CDR1 is SGHRS and CDR2 is YFSETQ. This CDR3 comprises 13 residues. CDR3 protein: CVSSLLPLDEQYF.

This chain uses TRBV12-5 with TRBJ2-1. This CDR3 has 12 amino acids. Germline CDR1 reads LGHNT; CDR2 reads FRNRAP. Here the CDR3 reads CASGFPLAEQFF.

The chain is built from TRBV12-3 or TRBV12-4 and TRBJ2-5; lacking DNA, the TRBD2 call made by TCRdb goes unchecked. CDR3 length: 19 amino acids. CDR3 loop: CASSLGGLAGGPRWETQYF.

The chain joins TRBV27 to TRBJ1-4; TCRdb gives TRBD1 as the D gene, but with no DNA this cannot be confirmed. Germline V lookup: CDR1 MNHEY, CDR2 SMNVEV (reference sequence). The CDR3 length is 15 residues. CDR3 loop: CASSQPRTGNEKLFF.

Here the CDR3 reads CASSAKTGGILDTQYF. J is TRBJ2-3 and V is TRBV5-4; TCRdb calls TRBD1, which cannot be checked without DNA. The CDR3 is 16 residues long. Germline assignment: CDR1 SGHNT and CDR2 YYREEE (reference sequence). The variable domain in full, completed from reference TRBV5-4 and TRBJ2-3, reads ETGVTQSPTHLIKTRGQQVTLRCSSQSGHNTVSWYQQALGQGPQFIFQYYREEENGRGNFPPRFSGLQFPNYSSELNVNALELDDSALYLCASSAKTGGILDTQYFGPGTRLTVL.

The chain's CDR3 is CASSYGDTQYF. The V and J genes are TRBV6-2 or TRBV6-3 and TRBJ2-3. Germline V gives CDR1 MNHEY, CDR2 SVGEGT. This CDR3 has 11 amino acids.

V is TRBV4-1 and J is TRBJ1-1; no DNA is available, so the TRBD1 call from TCRdb remains unchecked. CDR1 MGHRA and CDR2 YSYEKL come from the germline V gene. This CDR3 contains 16 residues. CDR3 amino acids: CASSQPGQRMNTEAFF.

The chain carries TRBV6-2 or TRBV6-3 and TRBJ1-1. CDR3 length equals 11 residues. Germline lookup yields CDR1 MNHEY and CDR2 SVGEGT. CDR3 sequence reads: CASSLGPLVRF.

The rearrangement joins TRBV10-2 to TRBJ2-1; TCRdb's D call of TRBD2 is untestable without DNA. The CDR3 spans 15 residues. Germline CDR1 is WSHSY and CDR2 is SAAADI. The CDR3 protein is CASRLAGTTYNEQFF.

V gene TRBV5-1 combines with J gene TRBJ2-7. The CDR3 runs 14 residues. Germline CDR1 is SGHRS and CDR2 is YFSETQ. The CDR3 here is CASSPRQDGSEQYF.

This chain links TRBV19 with TRBJ2-1; the TCRdb D gene call, TRBD1, has no DNA to confirm it. Per germline, CDR1 LNHDA and CDR2 SQIVND (reference sequence). The CDR3 runs 16 residues. The CDR3 protein is CASSPPGQGDANEQFF.

V is TRBV21-1 and J is TRBJ2-7; the TRBD1 assignment by TCRdb is unverifiable without DNA. TRBV21-1 is noted as a pseudogene. CDR3 length equals 21 residues. The CDR3 protein is CASSPNPPPSGVSGISYEQYF.

The gene calls are TRBV7-2 and TRBJ2-7; the TRBD1 assignment by TCRdb is unverifiable without DNA. Germline CDR1 and CDR2: SGHTA and FQGNSA. The CDR3 consists of 15 residues. The CDR3 protein is CASSHRDRNSYEQYF. The full variable domain, with the rest looked up from reference TRBV7-2 and TRBJ2-7, is GAGVSQSPSNKVTEKGKDVELRCDPISGHTALYWYRQSLGQGLEFLIYFQGNSAPDKSGLPSDRFSAERTGGSVSTLTIQRTQQEDSAVYLCASSHRDRNSYEQYFGPGTRLTVT.

The J gene is TRBJ2-2, the V gene TRBV10-2; the D call of TRBD1 rests on TCRdb alone, since no DNA is present to check it. Germline lookup yields CDR1 WSHSY and CDR2 SAAADI. There are 15 residues in the CDR3. The CDR3 spells CASSERTGKAGELFF.

The CDR3 here is CSANLDRGGTEAFF. This chain connects TRBV20-1 to TRBJ1-1; absent DNA, TCRdb's TRBD1 call cannot be checked. The CDR3 runs to 14 residues. Per germline, CDR1 DFQATT and CDR2 SNEGSKA (reference sequence).

The chain carries TRBV5-7 and TRBJ2-1; TCRdb returns TRBD1, unconfirmable since there is no DNA. Being an ORF, TRBV5-7 has a function that is uncertain. The CDR3 runs to 15 residues. CDR3 sequence: CASSRKGSGGDEQFF.

The chain joins TRBV9 to TRBJ1-1. CDR1 is SGDLS, CDR2 YYNGEE, per germline. This CDR3 region has 15 residues. The CDR3: CASSTSPAGNTEAFF. The variable domain in full, with the rest retrieved from reference TRBV9 and TRBJ1-1, is DSGVTQTPKHLITATGQRVTLRCSPRSGDLSVYWYQQSLDQGLQFLIQYYNGEERAKGNILERFSAQQFPDLHSELNLSSLELGDSALYFCASSTSPAGNTEAFFGQGTRLTVV.

This rearrangement joins TRBV20-1 to TRBJ2-7; TCRdb's D call of TRBD1 is untestable without DNA. CDR1 is DFQATT, CDR2 SNEGSKA, per germline (reference sequence). The CDR3 spans 14 residues. The CDR3 protein is CSARRGTGSYEQYF.

This chain joins TRBV12-3 or TRBV12-4 and TRBJ2-2; the TCRdb call, TRBD1, lacks DNA for checking. This CDR3 spans 16 amino acids. CDR3 sequence: CASSLNSGTVTGELFF.

The J gene is TRBJ2-1, the V gene TRBV11-2; TCRdb picks TRBD2, but there is no DNA to check that call. The CDR3 runs to 15 residues. Germline CDR1 is SGHAT and CDR2 is FQNNGV. The chain's CDR3 is CASSLDRGIGNEQFF.

This chain uses TRBV28 with TRBJ2-1. CDR3 length: 17 amino acids. CDR1 and CDR2 (germline): MDHEN, SYDVKM. CDR3 sequence: CASIKWAGGLKGNEQFF.